This T cell receptor (beta chain) is from a study of T cell repertoires in cytomegalovirus infection. Across the whole study: Shared public TCR beta signatures pointed to both CMV infection and a matching HLA type. Regarding the study as a whole: The study found HLA-C-restricted CMV-specific TCR beta clonotypes dominating the ex vivo response.

A single record per CDR3 protein comes from TCRdb applying MiXCR to the reads. The sample has hundreds of thousands of distinct CDR3 sequences; roughly a quarter are singletons. The germline CDR1 and CDR2 sequences are MGHRA and YSYEKL. Trimming pared 5 bases from V and 0 bases from J, leaving 5 bases between. The CDR3 length is 13 residues. Regarding this clonotype: The antigen is undetermined.

The specimen was CD8+ T cells from PBMCs. The sequence was collected from a human donor in good health (CMV status not recorded). Some clones in this sample may be carry-over from other donors' samples. The chain carries TRBV4-1 and TRBJ1-3; D uncertain. The CDR3 protein is CASSSPSGNTIYF. The CDR3 DNA follows: TGCGCCAGCAGCTCCCCCTCTGGAAACACCATATATTTT.